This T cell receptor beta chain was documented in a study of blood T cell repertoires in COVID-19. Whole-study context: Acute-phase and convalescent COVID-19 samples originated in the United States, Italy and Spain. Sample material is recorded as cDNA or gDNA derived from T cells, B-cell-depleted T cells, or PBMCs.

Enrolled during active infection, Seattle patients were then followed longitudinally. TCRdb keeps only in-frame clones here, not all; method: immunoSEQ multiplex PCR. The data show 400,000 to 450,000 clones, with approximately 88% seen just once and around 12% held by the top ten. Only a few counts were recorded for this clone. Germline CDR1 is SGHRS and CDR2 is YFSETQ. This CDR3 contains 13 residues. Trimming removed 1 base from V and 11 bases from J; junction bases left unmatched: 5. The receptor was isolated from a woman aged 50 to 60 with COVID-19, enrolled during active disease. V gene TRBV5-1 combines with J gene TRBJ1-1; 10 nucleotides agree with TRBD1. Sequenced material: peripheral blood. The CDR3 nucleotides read TGCGCCAGCAGCTTGTACCAGGGACAGGGGGCTTTCTTT. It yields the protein CASSLYQGQGAFF.